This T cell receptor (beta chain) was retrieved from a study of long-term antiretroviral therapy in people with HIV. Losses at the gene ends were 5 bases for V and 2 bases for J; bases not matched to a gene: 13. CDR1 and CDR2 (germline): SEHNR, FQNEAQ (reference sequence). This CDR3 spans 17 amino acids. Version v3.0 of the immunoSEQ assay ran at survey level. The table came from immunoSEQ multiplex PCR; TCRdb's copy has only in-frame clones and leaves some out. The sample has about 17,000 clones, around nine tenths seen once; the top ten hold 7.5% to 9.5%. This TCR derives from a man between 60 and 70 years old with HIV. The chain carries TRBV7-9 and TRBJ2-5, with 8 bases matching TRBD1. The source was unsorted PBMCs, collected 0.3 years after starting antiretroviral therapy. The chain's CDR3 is CASSQGQAIKYQETQYF. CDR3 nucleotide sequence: TGTGCCAGCAGCCAGGGACAGGCAATTAAGTATCAAGAGACCCAGTACTTC. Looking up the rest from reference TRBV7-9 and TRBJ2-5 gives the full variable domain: DTGVSQNPRHKITKRGQNVTFRCDPISEHNRLYWYRQTLGQGPEFLTYFQNEAQLEKSRLLSDRFSAERPKGSFSTLEIQRTEQGDSAMYLCASSQGQAIKYQETQYFGPGTRLLVL.